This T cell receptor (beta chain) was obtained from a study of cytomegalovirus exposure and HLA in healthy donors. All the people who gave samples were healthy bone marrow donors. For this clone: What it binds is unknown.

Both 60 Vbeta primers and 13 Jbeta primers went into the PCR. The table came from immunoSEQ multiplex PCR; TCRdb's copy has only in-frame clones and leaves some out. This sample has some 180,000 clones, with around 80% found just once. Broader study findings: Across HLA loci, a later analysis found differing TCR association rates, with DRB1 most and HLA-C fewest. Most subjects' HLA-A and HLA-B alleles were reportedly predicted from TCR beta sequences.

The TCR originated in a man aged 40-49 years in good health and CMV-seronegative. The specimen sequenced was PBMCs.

The CDR3 nucleotides are TGTGCCAGCAGCTTTACACAGAGCACCGGGGAGCTGTTTTTT. Protein: CASSFTQSTGELFF. The V gene is TRBV7-2, the J gene TRBJ2-2, with D unresolved. The CDR3 spans 14 residues. V shed 3 bases and J shed 4 bases, with 9 bases lying between them. Germline CDR1 reads SGHTA; CDR2 reads FQGNSA.